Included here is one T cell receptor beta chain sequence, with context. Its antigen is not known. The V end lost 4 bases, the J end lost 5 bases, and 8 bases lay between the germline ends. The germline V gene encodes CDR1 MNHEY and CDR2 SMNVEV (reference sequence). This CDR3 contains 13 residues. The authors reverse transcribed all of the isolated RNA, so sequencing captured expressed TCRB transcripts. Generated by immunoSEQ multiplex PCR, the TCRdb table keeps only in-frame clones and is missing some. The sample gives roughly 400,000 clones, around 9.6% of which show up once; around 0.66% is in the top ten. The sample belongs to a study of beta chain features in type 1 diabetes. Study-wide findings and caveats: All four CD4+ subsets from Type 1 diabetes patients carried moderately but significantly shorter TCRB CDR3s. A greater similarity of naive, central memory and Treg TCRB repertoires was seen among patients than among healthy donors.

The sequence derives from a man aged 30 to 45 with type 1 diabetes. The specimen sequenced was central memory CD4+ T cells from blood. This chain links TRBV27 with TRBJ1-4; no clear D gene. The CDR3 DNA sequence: TGTGCCAGCAGTTCTCACACCAATGAAAAACTGTTTTTT. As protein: CASSSHTNEKLFF. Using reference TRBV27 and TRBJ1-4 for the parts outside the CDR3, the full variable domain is EAQVTQNPRYLITVTGKKLTVTCSQNMNHEYMSWYRQDPGLGLRQIYYSMNVEVTDKGDVPEGYKVSRKEKRNFPLILESPSPNQTSLYFCASSSHTNEKLFFGSGTQLSVL.